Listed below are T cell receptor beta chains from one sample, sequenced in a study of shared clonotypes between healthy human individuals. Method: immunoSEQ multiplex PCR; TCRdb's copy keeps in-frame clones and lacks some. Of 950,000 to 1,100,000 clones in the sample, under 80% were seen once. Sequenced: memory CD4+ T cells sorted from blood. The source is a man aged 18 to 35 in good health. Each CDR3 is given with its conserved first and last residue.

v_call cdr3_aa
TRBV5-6 CASSQKGGAGGYTF
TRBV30 CAWSGIGAIEQYF
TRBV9 CASSVEGASGNTIYF
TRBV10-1 CASSESGRGEQYF
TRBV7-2 CASSYLDSIYGYTF
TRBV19 CASTGEGIGYTF
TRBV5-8 CASSLDGDFNTEAFF
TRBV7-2 CASSLGATYGYTF
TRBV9 CASSGGTGSYGYTF
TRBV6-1 CASSALRGAGTRTEAFF
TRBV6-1 CASRGGGTGTDTQYF
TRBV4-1 CASSQDRTENSPLHF
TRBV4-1 CASSQGDLPGQETQYF
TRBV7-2 CAILRGNYGYTF
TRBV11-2 CASSLRLGLGETQYF
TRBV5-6 CASSSTGETYSNQPQHF
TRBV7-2 CASSGRDRGGYTF
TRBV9 CASSVFSTGANVLTF
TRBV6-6 CAGTGTAGELFF
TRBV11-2 CASSWAGTGENEQFF
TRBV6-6 CASTQTGATGEQYF
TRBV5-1 CASSLDIGTGGGYTF
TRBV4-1 CASSQDQGGYLAGTGELFF
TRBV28 CASSRSGELFF
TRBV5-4 CASSLGQPYNEQFF
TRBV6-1 CASSTQFYEQYF
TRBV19 CASITGDTEAFF
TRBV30 CAWSPGQQFNEKLFF
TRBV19 CASSTGLAGATGETQYF
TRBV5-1 CASSLAISSPYEQYF
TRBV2 CASAENLSGNTIYF
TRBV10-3 CATLAVGNPGANVLTF
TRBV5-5 CASSFWGQGVTGELFF
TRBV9 CASSEMGGLSTDTQYF
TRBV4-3 CASSRSGGGETQYF
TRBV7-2 CASSLLRGDEQFF
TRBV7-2 CASSFGGSNEQYF
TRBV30 CAWSWGGGYEQYF